One and the same sample provided the 25 T cell receptor beta chains below, sequenced in a study of blood T cell repertoires in COVID-19. Profiled with immunoSEQ multiplex PCR; TCRdb holds only in-frame clones, not every one. The table lists some 83,000 clones, approximately 80% of them singletons, with just under 6% in the top ten. Sequencing input: peripheral blood. Source of these receptors: a man in his 60s with active or convalescent COVID-19.

The rearrangement joins TRBV5-4 to TRBJ1-3, with TRBD1 matching over 10 bases. Germline V gene sequence: CDR1 SGHNT, CDR2 YYREEE (reference sequence). The CDR3 spans 15 residues. With V trimmed by 4 bases and J by 2 bases, 3 bases remained unmatched. The CDR3 reads CASSLGTGAGNTIYF. The CDR3 DNA sequence: TGTGCCAGCAGCCTTGGGACAGGGGCTGGAAACACCATATATTTT. Full variable domain (rest looked up from reference TRBV5-4 and TRBJ1-3): ETGVTQSPTHLIKTRGQQVTLRCSSQSGHNTVSWYQQALGQGPQFIFQYYREEENGRGNFPPRFSGLQFPNYSSELNVNALELDDSALYLCASSLGTGAGNTIYFGEGSWLTVV.

This clone was seen only once. The rearrangement links TRBV27 to TRBJ1-5; TRBD1 agrees at 8 bases. V lost 6 bases to trimming and J lost 0 bases; unmatched junction nucleotides: 4. Germline CDR1 is MNHEY and CDR2 is SMNVEV (reference sequence). The CDR3 totals 15 residues. CDR3 sequence (DNA): TGTGCCAGCAGGCCGGACAGGGCTAGCAATCAGCCCCAGCATTTT. Its translation is CASRPDRASNQPQHF.

The chain joins TRBV3-1 (or the pseudogene TRBV3-2) to TRBJ2-3; TRBD1 might be the D (6 bases). V was clipped by 0 bases and J by 2 bases, with 12 bases between them. The V gene's germline CDR1 is LGHDT and CDR2 YNNKEL (reference sequence). This CDR3 has 16 amino acids. In DNA, the CDR3 is TGTGCCAGCAGCCAAGATCAGGGGACCACCACAGATACGCAGTATTTT. Protein sequence: CASSQDQGTTTDTQYF.

This clone has a handful of counts. The V call is TRBV4-1, the J call TRBJ1-5, with D uncertain. Trimming cost V 4 bases and J 5 bases, with 12 bases left between them. Germline V CDR1 and CDR2: MGHRA, YSYEKL. The CDR3 extends over 14 amino acids. The CDR3: CASSLDPRDQPQHF. DNA for the CDR3: TGCGCCAGCAGCCTGGATCCGCGGGATCAGCCCCAGCATTTT.

The V call is TRBV12-3 or TRBV12-4, the J call TRBJ2-5, with D unresolved. The CDR3 is made up of 11 amino acids. V lost 6 bases to trimming and J lost 4 bases, with 6 bases between them. The CDR3 loop reads CASRYGETQYF. CDR3 in DNA: TGTGCCAGCAGGTACGGAGAGACCCAGTACTTC.

The chain carries TRBV6-5 and TRBJ1-2, with D possibly matching TRBD1 (5 bases). Between the trimmed V and J ends, which lost 8 bases and 2 bases, there was a span of 6 bases. CDR1 is MNHEY, CDR2 SVGAGI, per germline. This CDR3 region has 11 residues. The CDR3 bases are TGTGCCAGCGGGGGGAACTATGGCTACACCTTC. Protein product: CASGGNYGYTF.

The chain recombines TRBV18 with TRBJ1-2; 8 bases fit TRBD1. Germline V gene sequence: CDR1 KGHSH, CDR2 LQKENI. V was clipped by 5 bases and J by 6 bases; unmatched bases: 11. The CDR3 spans 15 residues. The CDR3: CASSSRLTGVDGYTF. In DNA form, the CDR3 reads TGTGCCAGCTCATCTCGCCTGACAGGGGTGGATGGCTACACCTTC.

The rearrangement uses TRBV2 and TRBJ2-3; 12 bases are shared with TRBD2. V shed 5 bases, J shed 2 bases, and the junction held 5 bases outside the gene matches. The CDR3 sequence is 16 residues long. Per germline, CDR1 SNHLY and CDR2 FYNNEI. CDR3 protein: CASSKTSGGNTDTQYF. The CDR3 DNA follows: TGTGCCAGCAGTAAGACTAGCGGGGGAAACACAGATACGCAGTATTTT.

This clone has just a few counts. The chain is built from TRBV6-2 or TRBV6-3 and TRBJ2-4; 10 bases are shared with TRBD2. With 2 bases clipped from V and 8 bases from J, the junction kept 15 bases outside the gene matches. Germline V CDR1 and CDR2: MNHEY, SVGEGT. CDR3 length: 18 amino acids. The CDR3, as DNA: TGTGCCAGCAGTTACCCCCGCGGCGAGCGGGGGGGCGTTGACATTCAGTACTTC. Translated: CASSYPRGERGGVDIQYF.

V gene TRBV11-2 combines with J gene TRBJ2-2, with D uncertain. The CDR3 spans 15 residues. The ends were cut back, 5 bases at V and 0 bases at J, with 10 bases in the middle. Per germline, CDR1 SGHAT and CDR2 FQNNGV. The CDR3 spells CASSLTEPNTGELFF. The DNA for the CDR3 is TGTGCCAGCAGCCTTACAGAGCCGAACACCGGGGAGCTGTTTTTT.

CDR3 protein: CASSPDNSGNTIYF. As DNA, the CDR3 is TGTGCCAGCAGCCCGGACAACTCTGGAAACACCATATATTTT. The chain couples TRBV3-1 (or the pseudogene TRBV3-2) to TRBJ1-3; D perhaps matches TRBD1 (5 bases). CDR1 is LGHDT, CDR2 YNNKEL, per germline (reference sequence). V lost 4 bases to trimming and J lost 0 bases, with 7 bases between them. The CDR3 loop spans 14 amino acids.

The chain recombines TRBV4-1 with TRBJ2-5; maybe TRBD2 (6 bases). Germline CDR1 reads MGHRA; CDR2 reads YSYEKL. Deletions cut 4 bases from V and 5 bases from J, with 23 bases between. This CDR3 has 17 residues. The CDR3 reads CASSPLPAWRGRETQYF. CDR3 DNA: TGCGCCAGCAGCCCCCTCCCGGCCTGGCGGGGAAGGGAGACCCAGTACTTC.

CDR3 coding DNA: TGTGCCAGCAGCCAAGATTTGGGCGGGGGAGGTGAGCAGTTCTTC. This translates into CASSQDLGGGGEQFF. V and J are TRBV3-1 (or the pseudogene TRBV3-2) and TRBJ2-1; 7 bases fit TRBD2. The CDR3 runs to 15 residues. The germline V gene encodes CDR1 LGHDT and CDR2 YNNKEL (reference sequence). The V segment lost 0 bases and the J segment 9 bases; nucleotides outside the gene matches: 8.

The rearrangement uses TRBV5-1 and TRBJ2-5; tentative D call: TRBD2 (6 bases). V shed 6 bases and J shed 2 bases, with 11 bases lying between them. The CDR3 covers 13 residues. Germline lookup yields CDR1 SGHRS and CDR2 YFSETQ. The CDR3 DNA is TGCGCCAGCAAAAGGAGGGAGCAAGAGACCCAGTACTTC. Its protein product is CASKRREQETQYF.

This chain connects TRBV5-8 to TRBJ2-1; TRBD2 matches 9 bases. The length of the CDR3 is 17 residues. J was trimmed by 4 bases and V by 3 bases; bases with no gene match: 11. Germline V gene data show CDR1 as SGHTS and CDR2 as YDEGEE. DNA for the CDR3: TGTGCCAGCAGCTCCTATCAGCGGGGGGCTACGTACAATGAGCAGTTCTTC. Its translation: CASSSYQRGATYNEQFF.

This clone was found once. The rearrangement uses TRBV29-1 and TRBJ1-4; 7 nucleotides line up with TRBD1. Germline values: CDR1 SQVTM, CDR2 ANQGSEA. The CDR3 length is 15 residues. The ends lost 4 bases at V and 5 bases at J; junction bases unmatched: 10. The CDR3 reads CSVVRGTAGNEKLFF. CDR3 DNA: TGCAGCGTTGTAAGGGGGACAGCCGGGAATGAAAAACTGTTTTTT.

This CDR3 is CASSYSTGLGYEQYF. In DNA, the CDR3 is TGTGCCAGCAGTTACTCGACGGGGTTGGGTTACGAGCAGTACTTC. The chain joins TRBV6-5 to TRBJ2-7; possibly TRBD2 for D (5 bases). This CDR3 comprises 15 residues. CDR1 is MNHEY, CDR2 SVGAGI, per germline. Trimming removed 0 bases from V and 4 bases from J, with 13 bases in between.

The V and J genes are TRBV19 and TRBJ1-5; D might be TRBD1 (6 bases). Germline V gene sequence: CDR1 LNHDA, CDR2 SQIVND (reference sequence). V was clipped by 7 bases and J by 4 bases, with 11 bases between them. The CDR3 has 13 amino acids. In DNA form, the CDR3 reads TGTGCCAGTACTCATGACAGGAATCAGCCCCAGCATTTT. It translates to CASTHDRNQPQHF. Variable domain in full (rest from reference TRBV19 and TRBJ1-5): DGGITQSPKYLFRKEGQNVTLSCEQNLNHDAMYWYRQDPGQGLRLIYYSQIVNDFQKGDIAEGYSVSREKKESFPLTVTSAQKNPTAFYLCASTHDRNQPQHFGDGTRLSIL.

This rearrangement joins TRBV6-2 or TRBV6-3 to TRBJ1-1; TRBD1 agrees at 10 bases. J lost 5 bases, V lost 3 bases, and 9 bases had no gene match. The germline gives CDR1 MNHEY, CDR2 SVGEGT. This CDR3 comprises 16 residues. The CDR3 reads CASSYRRTGGRTEAFF. Written as DNA, the CDR3 is TGTGCCAGCAGTTATCGACGGACAGGGGGTAGAACTGAAGCTTTCTTT.

The CDR3 DNA is TGTGCCAGCAGTTACCGACAGGGGGAAGACGGCTACACCTTC. Protein sequence: CASSYRQGEDGYTF. The genes are TRBV6-2 or TRBV6-3 and TRBJ1-2; 9 positions match TRBD1. V lost 2 bases, J lost 8 bases, and 6 bases stayed unmatched. Germline CDR1 is MNHEY and CDR2 is SVGEGT. The CDR3 spans 14 residues.

The chain couples TRBV3-1 (or the pseudogene TRBV3-2) to TRBJ2-3; TRBD1 might be the D (5 bases). CDR1 and CDR2 (germline): LGHDT, YNNKEL (reference sequence). CDR3 length equals 14 residues. The V and J ends lost 1 base and 4 bases respectively, with 9 bases between them. CDR3 sequence (DNA): TGTGCCAGCAGCCAAGCGCAGGGTCCAGATACGCAGTATTTT. It translates to CASSQAQGPDTQYF.

This clone came up once. V usage is TRBV27 and J usage is TRBJ1-5; maybe TRBD1 (6 bases). The CDR3 runs to 15 residues. Germline-derived CDR1 and CDR2 are MNHEY and SMNVEV (reference sequence). V was clipped by 5 bases and J by 4 bases, with 15 bases between them. This CDR3 is CASSRYGGGNQPQHF. The DNA of the CDR3 is TGTGCCAGCAGTCGATATGGGGGCGGGAATCAGCCCCAGCATTTT.

The chain joins TRBV5-1 to TRBJ2-7; 9 bases map to TRBD1. There are 16 residues in the CDR3. J was trimmed by 3 bases and V by 4 bases; bases with no gene match: 11. Looked up from germline, CDR1 is SGHRS and CDR2 is YFSETQ. CDR3 nucleotide sequence: TGCGCCAGCAGCCCCGTTGACGGGACAGGGATCTACGAGCAGTACTTC. Amino acid sequence: CASSPVDGTGIYEQYF.

This chain connects TRBV9 to TRBJ1-6, with D uncertain. The length of the CDR3 is 15 residues. The germline gives CDR1 SGDLS, CDR2 YYNGEE. V was cut by 3 bases and J by 10 bases, with 17 bases left in between. CDR3 residues: CASSATAQPNSPLHF. In DNA, the CDR3 is TGTGCCAGCAGCGCCACCGCCCAACCTAACTCACCCCTCCACTTT. The complete variable domain, with remaining parts taken from reference TRBV9 and TRBJ1-6, reads DSGVTQTPKHLITATGQRVTLRCSPRSGDLSVYWYQQSLDQGLQFLIQYYNGEERAKGNILERFSAQQFPDLHSELNLSSLELGDSALYFCASSATAQPNSPLHFGNGTRLTVT.

The chain combines TRBV6-5 with TRBJ1-2, with no clear D. Germline V gene data show CDR1 as MNHEY and CDR2 as SVGAGI. The CDR3 sequence is 13 residues long. The V and J ends lost 6 bases and 2 bases respectively, with 10 bases between them. This CDR3 reads CASRATVNYGYTF. The CDR3 DNA follows: TGTGCCAGCAGAGCGACGGTCAACTATGGCTACACCTTC.